This section outlines one TCR beta chain sequence together with its context. This record comes from a study of blood T cell dynamics during melanoma immunotherapy. TCRdb keeps only in-frame clones here, not all; method: immunoSEQ multiplex PCR. The sample holds 15,000 or so clones, 94% seen once. Time point indicated: week 3, after first cycle of checkpoint inhibitor. The germline V gene has CDR1 SGHRS and CDR2 YFSETQ. Trimming took 3 bases from V and 0 from J, leaving 13 bases between them. CDR3 length: 16 residues. Sequences were derived from effector memory CD8+ T cells from blood, sampled from a patient treated with checkpoint blockade. The clonotype originates from a human donor with melanoma. This sequence joins TRBV5-1 and TRBJ2-1, with D possibly matching TRBD1 (6 bases). For the CDR3, the DNA is TGCGCCAGCAGCTCGGACGGGACAAGCTCCTACAATGAGCAGTTCTTC. As protein: CASSSDGTSSYNEQFF.